These 10 T cell receptor beta chains were all obtained from the same sample, sequenced in a study of vaccination and CD4 T cells after COVID-19. The assay that was used to sequence DNA from cultured CD4+ T cells was the Oncomine TCR Beta short-read assay. From the PCR reads, TCRdb called clonotypes with MiXCR, one entry per CDR3 protein. Of about 11,000 distinct CDR3 sequences in the sample, over 25% were seen once. The treatment denotes: roughly ten-day PBMC culture with coronavirus spike peptide pools or control peptides (ViraFEST assay). Their antigens are not known. The sequencing used CD4+ T cells from blood, cultured in vitro, collected after SARS-CoV-2 vaccination. These TCRs come from a human donor who had recovered from COVID-19.

In this sample, this clonotype turned up a few times. This chain connects TRBV7-2 to TRBJ1-3; perhaps TRBD1 as D (5 bases). The CDR3 is made up of 14 amino acids. V was clipped by 2 bases and J by 4 bases, with 9 bases between them. Germline loops: CDR1 SGHTA, CDR2 FQGNSA. CDR3 loop: CASSLLGVGNTIYF. CDR3 in DNA: TGTGCCAGCAGCTTATTAGGGGTCGGAAACACCATATATTTT.

The chain has TRBV25-1 and TRBJ1-2; D is unresolved. Germline assignment: CDR1 MGHDK and CDR2 SYGVNS. This CDR3 comprises 11 residues. Trimming removed 6 bases at V and 2 bases at J, with 4 bases between. The DNA of the CDR3 is TGTGCCAGCAGGACCAACTATGGCTACACCTTC. Amino acids: CASRTNYGYTF.

This clonotype was detected only a few times. This chain connects TRBV7-9 to TRBJ2-2; D is tentatively TRBD1 or TRBD2 (5 bases each). V was trimmed by 5 bases and J by 6 bases, leaving 19 bases between them. Germline V CDR1 and CDR2: SEHNR, FQNEAQ (reference sequence). The CDR3 has 16 residues. In DNA form, the CDR3 reads TGTGCCAGCAGCACCTACGGGTGGGGGTCTGCCGGGGAGCTGTTTTTT. Encoded protein: CASSTYGWGSAGELFF.

The chain uses TRBV18 and TRBJ1-6, with 9 positions matching TRBD1. Germline V gene lookup returns CDR1 KGHSH and CDR2 LQKENI. V was pared by 3 bases and J by 7 bases, with 4 bases of the junction left unmatched. This CDR3 has 15 residues. CDR3 bases: TGTGCCAGCTCACCCCTGGACAGGGGAAATTCACCCCTCCACTTT. It translates to CASSPLDRGNSPLHF.

This rearrangement joins TRBV7-2 to TRBJ2-3; no definite D call. This CDR3 spans 14 amino acids. The V end lost 0 bases, the J end lost 2 bases, and 6 bases lay between the germline ends. The germline V gene has CDR1 SGHTA and CDR2 FQGNSA. CDR3 nucleotides: TGTGCCAGCAGCTTAGCGGGTCTCACAGATACGCAGTATTTT. Protein product: CASSLAGLTDTQYF.

The V and J genes are TRBV10-1 and TRBJ1-3; D unresolved. The V end lost 3 bases, the J end lost 0 bases, and 9 bases lay between the germline ends. Germline V lookup: CDR1 WNHNN, CDR2 SYGVQD (reference sequence). The CDR3 is 15 amino acids. CDR3 bases: TGCGCCAGCAGTGATCACACCGACTCTGGAAACACCATATATTTT. This encodes CASSDHTDSGNTIYF.

This clonotype has just a few counts. J is TRBJ2-6 and V is TRBV9; the D is unclear. CDR1 and CDR2 from the germline V gene are SGDLS and YYNGEE. V lost 4 bases, J lost 2 bases, and 4 bases lay in between. The CDR3 consists of 13 residues. DNA for the CDR3: TGTGCCAGCAGCCTGGCTGGGGCCAACGTCCTGACTTTC. Translated: CASSLAGANVLTF.

This clonotype is judged medium-sized. The chain recombines TRBV5-6 with TRBJ1-1; 12 bases match TRBD1. V gave up 1 base and J gave up 5 bases; unmatched junction bases: 6. CDR3 length: 16 residues. Germline V CDR1 and CDR2: SGHDT, YYEEEE. In DNA, the CDR3 is TGTGCCAGCAGCTTGTTTGGGACAGGGGGCCGGACTGAAGCTTTCTTT. This codes for CASSLFGTGGRTEAFF.

J is TRBJ2-1 and V is TRBV7-6; 10 nucleotides agree with TRBD2. The CDR3 is made up of 14 amino acids. Germline CDR1 is SGHVS and CDR2 is FNYEAQ. V was pared by 5 bases and J by 6 bases, with 4 bases of the junction left unmatched. Here the CDR3 DNA reads TGTGCCAGCAGCCCCAGGACTAGCGGCAATGAGCAGTTCTTC. Protein product: CASSPRTSGNEQFF. The full variable domain, with the rest looked up from reference TRBV7-6 and TRBJ2-1, is GAGVSQSPRYKVTKRGQDVALRCDPISGHVSLYWYRQALGQGPEFLTYFNYEAQQDKSGLPNDRFSAERPEGSISTLTIQRTEQRDSAMYRCASSPRTSGNEQFFGPGTRLTVL.

The genes are TRBV4-3 and TRBJ1-5; D uncertain. Trimming cost V 0 bases and J 0 bases, with 12 bases left between them. The CDR3 consists of 17 residues. Germline V gene data show CDR1 as LGHNA and CDR2 as YSLEER. The CDR3 region has the DNA TGCGCCAGCAGCCAAGACCCCCCGGGTGGTAGCAATCAGCCCCAGCATTTT. Its translation is CASSQDPPGGSNQPQHF.